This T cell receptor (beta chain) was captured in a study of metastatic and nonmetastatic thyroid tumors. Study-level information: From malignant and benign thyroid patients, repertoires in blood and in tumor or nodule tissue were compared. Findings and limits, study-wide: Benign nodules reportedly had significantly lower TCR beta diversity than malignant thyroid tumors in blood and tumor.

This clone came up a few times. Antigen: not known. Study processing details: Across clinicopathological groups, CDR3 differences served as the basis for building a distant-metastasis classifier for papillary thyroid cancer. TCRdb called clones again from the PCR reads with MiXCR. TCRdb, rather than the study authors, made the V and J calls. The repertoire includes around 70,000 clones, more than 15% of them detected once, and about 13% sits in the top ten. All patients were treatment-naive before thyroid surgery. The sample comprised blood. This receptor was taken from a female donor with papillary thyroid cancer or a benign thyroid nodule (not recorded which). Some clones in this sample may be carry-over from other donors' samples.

The CDR3 here is CASSERGGSWLWYEQYF. CDR3 DNA sequence: TGTGCCAGCAGTGAAAGGGGGGGTTCCTGGTTGTGGTACGAGCAGTACTTC. V usage is TRBV6-1 and J usage is TRBJ2-7, with D possibly TRBD2 on 7 matching bases. The CDR3 loop spans 17 amino acids. Trimming shortened V by 2 bases and J by 4 bases, and 21 bases separated the two germline ends. Looked up from germline, CDR1 is MNHNS and CDR2 is SASEGT.